The 4 T cell receptor beta chains given below trace back to one sample, sequenced in a study of cytomegalovirus exposure and HLA in healthy donors. The study ran its PCR with 60 Vbeta and 13 Jbeta primers. Libraries were prepared by immunoSEQ multiplex PCR; TCRdb keeps only in-frame clonotypes and omits some of them. The sample gives about 130,000 clones, around 74% of which show up once; 4.3% is in the top ten. The specimen sequenced was PBMCs. These TCRs come from a man aged 18 to 30 in good health and CMV-seropositive.

The V call is TRBV10-3, the J call TRBJ1-2; 7 bases are shared with TRBD1. The CDR3 is made up of 14 amino acids. Germline CDR1 ENHRY, CDR2 SYGVKD. The ends lost 6 bases at V and 0 bases at J; junction bases unmatched: 4. The CDR3 DNA follows: TGTGCCATCAGGGAAGGGACAGCTAACTATGGCTACACCTTC. It yields the protein CAIREGTANYGYTF.

The V gene is TRBV5-1, the J gene TRBJ2-5, with TRBD1 as a possible D gene (5 bases). The DNA end favors TRBJ2-7, so the J call may be wrong. Germline loops: CDR1 SGHRS, CDR2 YFSETQ. The CDR3 sequence is 14 residues long. CDR3 bases: TGCGCCAGCAGCCATCAGGGTACCGGATACGAGCAGTACTTC. Its translation is CASSHQGTGYEQYF.

The chain links TRBV11-2 to TRBJ2-5; D possibly corresponds to TRBD1 (5 bases). The CDR3 is 13 residues long. V was clipped by 1 base and J by 5 bases, with 8 bases between them. Per germline, CDR1 SGHAT and CDR2 FQNNGV. The CDR3 sequence: CASSLVPGETQYF. The DNA of the CDR3 is TGTGCCAGCAGCTTAGTCCCAGGGGAGACCCAGTACTTC.

The rearrangement links TRBV6-4 to TRBJ1-5; D gene uncertain. V lost 0 bases, J lost 12 bases, and 9 bases lay in between. The CDR3 runs to 12 residues. CDR1 is MRHNA, CDR2 SNTAGT, per germline. CDR3 protein: CASSDSGRSQHF. CDR3 nucleotides: TGTGCCAGCAGTGACTCGGGGAGGAGCCAGCATTTT.